The present T cell receptor (beta chain) was sequenced within a study of metastatic and nonmetastatic thyroid tumors. TCRdb reanalyzed the PCR reads with MiXCR. Of some 93,000 clones listed, 12% are singletons. V shed 0 bases and J 1 base; nucleotides not matched to a gene: 8. The CDR3 contains 17 residues. CDR1 is DFQATT and CDR2 is SNEGSKA in the germline V gene (reference sequence). None of the patients had undergone any treatment ahead of thyroid surgery. This clone was detected ten times or more. The sample consisted of blood. The sequence was obtained from a female donor with papillary thyroid cancer or a benign thyroid nodule (not recorded which). Some clones in this sample may be carry-over from other donors' samples. This chain connects TRBV20-1 to TRBJ2-3, with 9 bases lining up with TRBD1. The DNA for the CDR3 is TGCAGTGCTAGAGAAAGTAGGGGACAGGGTCGCACAGATACGCAGTATTTT. Protein sequence: CSARESRGQGRTDTQYF.